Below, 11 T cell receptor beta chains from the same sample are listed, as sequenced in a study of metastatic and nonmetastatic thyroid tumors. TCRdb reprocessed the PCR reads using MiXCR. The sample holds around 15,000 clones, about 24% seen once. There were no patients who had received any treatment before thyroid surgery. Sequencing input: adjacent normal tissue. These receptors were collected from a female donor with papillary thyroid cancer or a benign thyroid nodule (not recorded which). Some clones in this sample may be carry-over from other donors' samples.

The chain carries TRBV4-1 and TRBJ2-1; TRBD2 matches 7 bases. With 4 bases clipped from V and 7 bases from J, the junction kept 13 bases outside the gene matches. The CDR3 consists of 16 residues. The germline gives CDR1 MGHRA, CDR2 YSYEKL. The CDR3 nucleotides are TGCGCCAGCAGCCCTGTGTCTCTAGCGGAGCAGAATGAGCAGTTCTTC. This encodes CASSPVSLAEQNEQFF.

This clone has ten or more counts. In DNA, the CDR3 is TGTGCCAGCAGCTTGGAGGGTCCGAACAGGTCCTATCGGGCCTACGAGCAGTACTTC. Protein: CASSLEGPNRSYRAYEQYF. The chain carries TRBV5-6 and TRBJ2-7; a weak D match, TRBD1 (5 bases). The CDR3 is 19 residues long. The V gene lost 0 bases and the J gene lost 2 bases, with 24 bases spanning the gap. Germline assignment: CDR1 SGHDT and CDR2 YYEEEE.

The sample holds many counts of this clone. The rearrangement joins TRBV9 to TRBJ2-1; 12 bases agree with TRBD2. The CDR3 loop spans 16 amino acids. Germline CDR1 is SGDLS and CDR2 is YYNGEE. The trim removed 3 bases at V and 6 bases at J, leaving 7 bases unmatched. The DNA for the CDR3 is TGTGCCAGCAGCGCCTCGACTAGCGGGAGCCCCAATGAGCAGTTCTTC. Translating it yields CASSASTSGSPNEQFF.

The CDR3 reads CASSLGGIRSYGYTF. DNA for the CDR3: TGTGCCAGCAGCTTGGGGGGGATCCGCAGCTATGGCTACACCTTC. The rearrangement links TRBV7-2 to TRBJ1-2; possible D gene TRBD1, 5 bases. There are 15 residues in the CDR3. CDR1 is SGHTA, CDR2 FQGNSA, per germline. V dropped 3 bases and J dropped 4 bases, with 15 bases sitting between them.

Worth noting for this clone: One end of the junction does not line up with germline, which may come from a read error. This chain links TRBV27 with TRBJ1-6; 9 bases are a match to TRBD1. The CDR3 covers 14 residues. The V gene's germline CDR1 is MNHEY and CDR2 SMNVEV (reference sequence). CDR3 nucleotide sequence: TGTCCCAGCATTTTCCGGGACAGGGATGAACCCCTCCACTTT. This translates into CPSIFRDRDEPLHF.

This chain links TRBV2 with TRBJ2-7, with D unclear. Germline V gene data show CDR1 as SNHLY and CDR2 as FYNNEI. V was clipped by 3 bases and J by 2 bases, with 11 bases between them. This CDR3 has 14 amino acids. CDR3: CASSDSRLTYEQYF. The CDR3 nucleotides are TGTGCCAGCAGTGATTCCAGGCTAACCTACGAGCAGTACTTC.

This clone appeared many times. CDR3 sequence reads: CASSYTSEAYEQYF. The CDR3, as DNA: TGTGCCAGCTCGTATACTAGCGAGGCCTACGAGCAGTACTTC. The chain carries TRBV4-2 and TRBJ2-7, with 7 bases aligning to TRBD2. This CDR3 is built from 14 residues. The germline gives CDR1 LGHNA, CDR2 YNFKEQ. V lost 8 bases to trimming and J lost 2 bases; unmatched junction nucleotides: 9.

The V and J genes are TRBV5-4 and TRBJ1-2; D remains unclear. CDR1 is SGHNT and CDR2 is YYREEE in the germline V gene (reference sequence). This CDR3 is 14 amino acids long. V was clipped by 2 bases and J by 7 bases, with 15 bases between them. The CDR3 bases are TGTGCCAGCAGCTTAAACCCTCAGCGAGGTGGCTACACCTTC. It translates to CASSLNPQRGGYTF.

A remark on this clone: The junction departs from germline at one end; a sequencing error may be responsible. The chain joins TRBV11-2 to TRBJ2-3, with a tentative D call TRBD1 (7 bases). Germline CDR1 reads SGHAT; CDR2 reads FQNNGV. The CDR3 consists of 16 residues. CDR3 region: CAGSPLAGGLTDTQYF. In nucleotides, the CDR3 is TGTGCCGGCAGCCCGCTTGCAGGGGGGTTAACAGATACGCAGTATTTT.

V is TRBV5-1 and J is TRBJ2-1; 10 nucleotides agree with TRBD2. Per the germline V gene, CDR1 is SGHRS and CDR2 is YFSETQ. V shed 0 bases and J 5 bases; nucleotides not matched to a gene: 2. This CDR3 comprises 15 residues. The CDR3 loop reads CASSLVLAGDNEQFF. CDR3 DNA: TGCGCCAGCAGCTTGGTGCTAGCGGGGGACAATGAGCAGTTCTTC. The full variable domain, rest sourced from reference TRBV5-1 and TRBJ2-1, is KAGVTQTPRYLIKTRGQQVTLSCSPISGHRSVSWYQQTPGQGLQFLFEYFSETQRNKGNFPGRFSGRQFSNSRSEMNVSTLELGDSALYLCASSLVLAGDNEQFFGPGTRLTVL.

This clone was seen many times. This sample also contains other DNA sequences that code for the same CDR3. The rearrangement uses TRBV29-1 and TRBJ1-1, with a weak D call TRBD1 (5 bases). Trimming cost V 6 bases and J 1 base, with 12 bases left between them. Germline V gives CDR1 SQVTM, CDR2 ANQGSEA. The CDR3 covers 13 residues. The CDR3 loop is CSVEAGPNTEAFF. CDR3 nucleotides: TGCAGCGTCGAGGCGGGGCCGAACACTGAAGCTTTCTTT.